This record concerns one TCR beta chain sequence. Its antigen is currently unknown. These data belong to a study of T cell clonotyping in hematopoietic cell transplantation. Clones were read by immunoSEQ multiplex PCR, and TCRdb kept only the in-frame ones, dropping some. The sample yields 12,000 to 15,000 clones, around 97% seen once. Study findings and constraints: At the given depth, recipient repertoires were over 95% de novo clonotypes. Without cell sorting, CD4 versus CD8 contributions remain unresolved.

This clonotype was sampled from a female patient between 50 and 59 years old who had an allogeneic stem cell transplant from an unrelated donor, so T cells may come from the graft donor. Some clones in this sample may be carry-over from other donors' samples. Sequencing was performed on peripheral blood mononuclear cells, taken 30 days after allogeneic stem cell transplant.

CDR3 sequence reads: CAGRTGQQTEAFF. For the CDR3, the DNA is TGCGCCGGGCGGACGGGACAACAGACTGAAGCTTTCTTT. The chain combines TRBV10-2 with TRBJ1-1; D is possibly TRBD1 (6 bases). Germline V gene lookup returns CDR1 WSHSY and CDR2 SAAADI. This CDR3 is built from 13 residues. V lost 11 bases and J 5 bases, leaving 18 bases between the germline ends.